This TCR beta chain was documented in a study of T cell responses to AZD1222 COVID-19 vaccine. Generated by immunoSEQ multiplex PCR, the TCRdb table keeps only in-frame clones and is missing some. The sample carries about 160,000 clones, approximately 91% recorded once. A note on this clone: Its antigen is undetermined.

Study-wide points: A reported finding is that nearly half of spike-specific TCRs target unmutated variant regions. At baseline, seropositivity was found in only 6 or 7 AZD1222 recipients.

The TCR sequence derives from an adult who received the AZD1222 COVID-19 vaccine. The starting material was peripheral blood, obtained 28 days after the second AZD1222 dose.

CDR3 sequence: CASSKVLAGANVLTF. The CDR3 DNA is TGTGCCAGCAGTAAGGTCCTCGCTGGGGCCAACGTCCTGACTTTC. This chain uses TRBV27 with TRBJ2-6; D uncertain. The CDR3 runs to 15 residues. From germline, CDR1 is MNHEY and CDR2 SMNVEV (reference sequence). V gave up 5 bases and J gave up 2 bases, with 10 bases separating them.